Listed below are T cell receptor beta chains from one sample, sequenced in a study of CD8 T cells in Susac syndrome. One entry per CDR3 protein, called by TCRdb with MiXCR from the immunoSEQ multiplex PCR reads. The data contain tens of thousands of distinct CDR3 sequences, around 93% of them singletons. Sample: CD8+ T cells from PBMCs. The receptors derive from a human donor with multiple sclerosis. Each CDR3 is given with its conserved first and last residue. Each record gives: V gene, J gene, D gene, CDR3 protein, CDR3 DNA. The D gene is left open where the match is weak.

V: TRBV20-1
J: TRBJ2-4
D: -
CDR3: CSARRGAKNIQYF
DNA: TGCAGTGCTAGAAGGGGAGCCAAAAACATTCAGTACTTC

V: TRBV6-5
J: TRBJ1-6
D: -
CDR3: CASSYVEGPDNSPLHF
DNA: TGTGCCAGCAGTTACGTCGAAGGACCCGATAATTCACCCCTCCACTTT

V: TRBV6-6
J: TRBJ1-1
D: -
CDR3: CASSYSGPGAEAFF
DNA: TGTGCCAGCAGTTACTCTGGGCCCGGGGCTGAAGCTTTCTTT

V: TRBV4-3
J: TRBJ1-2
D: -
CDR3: CASSQDLTPHYGYTF
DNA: TGCGCCAGCAGCCAAGACCTGACGCCGCACTATGGCTACACCTTC

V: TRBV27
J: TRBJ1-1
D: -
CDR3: CASSLGLPVSGTEAFF
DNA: TGTGCCAGCAGTTTAGGACTCCCGGTGTCGGGCACTGAAGCTTTCTTT

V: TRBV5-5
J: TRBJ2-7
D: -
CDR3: CASSGLTGTASYEQYF
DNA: TGTGCCAGCAGCGGACTAACCGGGACAGCCTCCTACGAGCAGTACTTC

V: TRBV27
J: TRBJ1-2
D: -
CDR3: CASRLLRDPEKPNYGYTF
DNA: TGTGCCAGCAGACTACTCCGGGACCCGGAGAAGCCTAACTATGGCTACACCTTC

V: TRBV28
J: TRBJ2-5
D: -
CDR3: CASSFETGHHQETQYF
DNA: TGTGCCAGCAGTTTTGAGACGGGACACCACCAAGAGACCCAGTACTTC

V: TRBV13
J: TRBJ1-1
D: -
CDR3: CASSGGQPGSTEAFF
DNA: TGTGCCAGCAGCGGCGGACAGCCGGGGAGCACTGAAGCTTTCTTT

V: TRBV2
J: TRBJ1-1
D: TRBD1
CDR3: CASGQGNTEAFF
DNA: TGTGCCAGCGGACAGGGGAACACTGAAGCTTTCTTT

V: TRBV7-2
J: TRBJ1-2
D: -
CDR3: CASSYRQFNYGYTF
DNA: TGTGCCAGCAGCTATAGACAGTTTAACTATGGCTACACCTTC

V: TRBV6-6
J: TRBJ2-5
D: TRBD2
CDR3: CASTLGGEKKETQYF
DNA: TGTGCCAGCACCCTGGGAGGGGAAAAAAAAGAGACCCAGTACTTC